The clone carrying this TCR beta chain was recorded a few times. The antigen is unknown. With V trimmed by 0 bases and J by 6 bases, 10 bases remained unmatched. Looked up from germline, CDR1 is MGHRA and CDR2 is YSYEKL. CDR3 length: 17 amino acids. This entry comes from a study of neurological immune-mediated disorders. TCRdb re-called the 5' RACE reads with MiXCR, one entry per CDR3 protein. The repertoire holds 49,000 or so distinct CDR3 sequences, with 4.5% as singletons. Study-level results: The multiple sclerosis repertoire cluster had no clinical or MRI feature associated with it.

Sequencing was done on a sample of PBMCs. The receptor was derived from a woman in her fifties or sixties with multiple sclerosis. The chain couples TRBV4-1 to TRBJ2-1, with TRBD2 matching 8 bases. CDR3 in amino acids: CASSQDYREGLGNEQFF. CDR3 coding DNA: TGCGCCAGCAGCCAAGATTATCGGGAGGGCCTCGGCAATGAGCAGTTCTTC.